The clone carrying this T cell receptor (beta chain) was seen a handful of times. Its antigen is currently unknown. A second roughly 6 to 12 cycle PCR used barcoded and J-beta primers. TCRdb independently ran MiXCR on the 5' RACE reads; one entry per CDR3 protein. Here the sample spans around 800,000 distinct CDR3 sequences, 40% to 50% being singletons. The CDR3 consists of 15 residues. Germline V gene data show CDR1 as SGHTA and CDR2 as FQGNSA. V shed 5 bases and J shed 2 bases, with 14 bases lying between them. The sample is drawn from a study of blood T cells in healthy people across ages. Whole-study findings and limits: As age increased, TCR beta diversity per million T cells fell in a roughly linear fashion.

The V call is TRBV7-2, the J call TRBJ2-3; D gene ambiguous. The origin of this receptor is a man in his sixties in good health. The sample was blood. CDR3: CASSLSAYSTDTQYF. The CDR3 DNA reads TGTGCCAGCAGCCTTTCGGCCTATTCCACAGATACGCAGTATTTT.